What follows is one TCR beta chain and its context. This sample is drawn from a study of blood T cell repertoires in COVID-19. Here immunoSEQ multiplex PCR was the method, and the copy in TCRdb shows in-frame clones only, minus some. This repertoire shows 55,000 to 75,000 clones, under 95% found once; its top ten account for about 1.3%. The specimen was peripheral blood. This sequence originates from a man aged 55-75 years with acute or convalescent COVID-19.

The CDR3 nucleotides are TGTGCCAGTAACCAAGGCAGGCGCTGGACAGGGGGCGAAGGCTACACCTTC. Protein sequence: CASNQGRRWTGGEGYTF. The chain uses TRBV19 and TRBJ1-2; 11 positions match TRBD1. Germline trimming cut 7 bases from V and 8 bases from J; bases unmatched to any gene: 18. From germline, CDR1 is LNHDA and CDR2 SQIVND (reference sequence). This CDR3 comprises 17 residues.